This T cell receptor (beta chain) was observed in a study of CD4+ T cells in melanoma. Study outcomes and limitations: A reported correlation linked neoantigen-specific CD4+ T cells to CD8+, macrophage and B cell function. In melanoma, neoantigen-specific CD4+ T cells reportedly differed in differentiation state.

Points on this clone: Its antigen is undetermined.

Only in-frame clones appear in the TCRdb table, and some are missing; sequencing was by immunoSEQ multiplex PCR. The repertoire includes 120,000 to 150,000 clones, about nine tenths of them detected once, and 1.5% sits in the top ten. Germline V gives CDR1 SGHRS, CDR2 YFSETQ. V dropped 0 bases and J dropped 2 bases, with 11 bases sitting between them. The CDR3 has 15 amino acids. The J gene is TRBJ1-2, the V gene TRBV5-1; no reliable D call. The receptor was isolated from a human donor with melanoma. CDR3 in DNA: TGCGCCAGCAGCTTGGGAGCAGCAGCAAACTATGGCTACACCTTC. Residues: CASSLGAAANYGYTF.